This T cell receptor beta chain was found in a study of response to subunit inactivated influenza vaccine. Findings and limits, study-wide: It was suggested by the authors that few new T cells are recruited by each seasonal influenza vaccination.

Using its own MiXCR run on the RT-PCR reads, TCRdb lists one record per CDR3 protein. The sample contains about 160,000 distinct CDR3 sequences, roughly a tenth of which appear only once. CDR1 and CDR2 from the germline V gene are SEHNR and FQNEAQ (reference sequence). The ends lost 3 bases at V and 6 bases at J; junction bases unmatched: 7. This CDR3 comprises 15 residues. This clonotype has only a few counts. Its antigen is as yet unknown. Sequenced here: non-naive T cells sorted from PBMCs, sampled 40 to 50 days after vaccination. The sequence derives from a man aged 45 to 65 who received an inactivated influenza vaccine. V gene TRBV7-9 combines with J gene TRBJ2-1, with 8 nucleotides matching TRBD1. CDR3 sequence: CASSLAGQVSNEQFF. The CDR3 nucleotides are TGTGCCAGCAGCTTGGCGGGACAGGTCAGCAATGAGCAGTTCTTC.